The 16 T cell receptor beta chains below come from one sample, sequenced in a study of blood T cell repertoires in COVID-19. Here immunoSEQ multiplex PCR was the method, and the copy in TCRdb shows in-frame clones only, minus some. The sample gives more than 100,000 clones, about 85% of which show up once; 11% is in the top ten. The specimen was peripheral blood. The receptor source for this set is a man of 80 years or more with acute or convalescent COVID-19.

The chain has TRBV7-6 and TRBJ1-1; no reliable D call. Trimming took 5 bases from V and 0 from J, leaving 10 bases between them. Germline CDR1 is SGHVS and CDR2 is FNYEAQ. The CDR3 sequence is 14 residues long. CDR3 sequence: CASSPDRVNTEAFF. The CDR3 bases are TGTGCCAGCAGCCCGGATCGGGTGAACACTGAAGCTTTCTTT.

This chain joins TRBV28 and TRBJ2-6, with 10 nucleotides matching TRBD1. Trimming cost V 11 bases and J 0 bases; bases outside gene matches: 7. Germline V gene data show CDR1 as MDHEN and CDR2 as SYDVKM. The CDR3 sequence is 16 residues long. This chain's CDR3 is CAEGTGALSGANVLTF. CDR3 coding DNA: TGTGCCGAAGGGACAGGGGCCCTCTCTGGGGCCAACGTCCTGACTTTC. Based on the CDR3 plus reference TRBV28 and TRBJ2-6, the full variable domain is DVKVTQSSRYLVKRTGEKVFLECVQDMDHENMFWYRQDPGLGLRLIYFSYDVKMKEKGDIPEGYSVSREKKERFSLILESASTNQTSMYLCAEGTGALSGANVLTFGAGSRLTVL.

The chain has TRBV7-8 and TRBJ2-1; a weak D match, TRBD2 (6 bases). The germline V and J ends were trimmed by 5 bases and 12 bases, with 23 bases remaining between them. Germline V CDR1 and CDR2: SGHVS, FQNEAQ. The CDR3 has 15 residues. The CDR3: CASSDRALLATRQFF. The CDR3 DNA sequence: TGTGCCAGCAGCGATAGGGCCCTTCTAGCGACCAGGCAGTTCTTC.

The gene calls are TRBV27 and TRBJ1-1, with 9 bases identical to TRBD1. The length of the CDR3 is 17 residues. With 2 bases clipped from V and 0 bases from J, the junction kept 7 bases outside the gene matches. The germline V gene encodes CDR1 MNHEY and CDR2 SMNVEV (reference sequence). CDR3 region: CASSLQQGAILNTEAFF. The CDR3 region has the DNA TGTGCCAGCAGTTTACAACAGGGGGCTATTTTGAACACTGAAGCTTTCTTT.

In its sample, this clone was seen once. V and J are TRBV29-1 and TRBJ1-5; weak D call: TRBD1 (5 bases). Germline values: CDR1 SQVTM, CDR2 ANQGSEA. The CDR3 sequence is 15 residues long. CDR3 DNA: TGCACGTCTACCCTCAGGGCGCGGAACAATCAGCCCCAGCATTTT. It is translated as CTSTLRARNNQPQHF. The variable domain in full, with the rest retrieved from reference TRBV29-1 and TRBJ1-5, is SAVISQKPSRDICQRGTSLTIQCQVDSQVTMMFWYRQQPGQSLTLIATANQGSEATYESGFVIDKFPISRPNLTFSTLTVSNMSPEDSSIYLCTSTLRARNNQPQHFGDGTRLSIL.

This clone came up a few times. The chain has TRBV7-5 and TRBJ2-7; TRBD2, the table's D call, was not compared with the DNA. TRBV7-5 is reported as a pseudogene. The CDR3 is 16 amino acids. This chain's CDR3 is CVRSLTRLRGSYEQYF. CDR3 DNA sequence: TGTGTCAGAAGCTTAACCCGCCTCCGGGGCTCCTACGAGCAGTACTTC.

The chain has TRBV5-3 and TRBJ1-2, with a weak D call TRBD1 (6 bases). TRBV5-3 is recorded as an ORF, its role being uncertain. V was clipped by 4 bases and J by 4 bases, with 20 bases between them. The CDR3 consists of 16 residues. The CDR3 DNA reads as TGTGCCAGAAGCCGCCACCGAGGCGGGGGGGCCTATGGCTACACCTTC. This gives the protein CARSRHRGGGAYGYTF.

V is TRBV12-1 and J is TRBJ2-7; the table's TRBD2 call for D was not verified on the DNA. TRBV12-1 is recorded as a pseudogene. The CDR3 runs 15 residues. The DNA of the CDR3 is TGTGCCAGCAGCCCGACTAGCGGGAGGGCCTACGAGCAGTACTTC. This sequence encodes CASSPTSGRAYEQYF.

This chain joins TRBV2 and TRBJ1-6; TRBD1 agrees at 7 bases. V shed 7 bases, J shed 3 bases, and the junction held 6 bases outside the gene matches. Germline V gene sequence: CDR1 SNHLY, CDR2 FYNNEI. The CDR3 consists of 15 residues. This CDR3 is CASTTGDSYNSPLHF. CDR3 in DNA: TGTGCCAGCACCACAGGGGACAGCTATAATTCACCCCTCCACTTT.

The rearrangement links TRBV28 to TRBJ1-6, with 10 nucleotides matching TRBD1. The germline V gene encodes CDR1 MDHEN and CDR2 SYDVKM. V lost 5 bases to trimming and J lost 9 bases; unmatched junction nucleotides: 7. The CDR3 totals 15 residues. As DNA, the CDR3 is TGTGCCAGCAGTACCCCGGGACAGGGGTTTTCACCCCTCCACTTT. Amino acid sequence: CASSTPGQGFSPLHF.

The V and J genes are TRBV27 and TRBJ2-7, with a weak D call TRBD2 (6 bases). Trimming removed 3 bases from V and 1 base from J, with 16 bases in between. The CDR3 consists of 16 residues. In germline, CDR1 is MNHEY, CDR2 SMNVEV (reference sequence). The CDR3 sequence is CASSFAVGGTSYEQYF. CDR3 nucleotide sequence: TGTGCCAGCAGTTTTGCTGTCGGAGGGACTTCCTACGAGCAGTACTTC.

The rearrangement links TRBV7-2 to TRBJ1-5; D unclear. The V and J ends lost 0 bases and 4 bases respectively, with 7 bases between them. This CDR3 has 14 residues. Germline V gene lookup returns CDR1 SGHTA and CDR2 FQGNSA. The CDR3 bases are TGTGCCAGCAGCTTAGCGGCAGCGAATCAGCCCCAGCATTTT. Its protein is CASSLAAANQPQHF.

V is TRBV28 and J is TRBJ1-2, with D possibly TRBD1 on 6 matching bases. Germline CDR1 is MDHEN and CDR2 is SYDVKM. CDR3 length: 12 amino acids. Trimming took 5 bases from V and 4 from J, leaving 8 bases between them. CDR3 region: CASSMGAYGYTF. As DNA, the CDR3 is TGTGCCAGCAGTATGGGGGCCTATGGCTACACCTTC.

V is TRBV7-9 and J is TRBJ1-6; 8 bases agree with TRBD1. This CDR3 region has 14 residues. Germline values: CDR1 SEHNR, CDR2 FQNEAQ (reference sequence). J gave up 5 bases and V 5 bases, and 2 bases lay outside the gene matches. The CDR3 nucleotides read TGTGCCAGCAGCCTGACAGGGGATAATTCACCCCTCCACTTT. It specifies CASSLTGDNSPLHF.

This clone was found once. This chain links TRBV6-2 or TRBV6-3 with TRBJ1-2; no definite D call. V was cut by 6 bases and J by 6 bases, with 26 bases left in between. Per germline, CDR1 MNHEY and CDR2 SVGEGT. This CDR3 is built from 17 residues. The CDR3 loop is CASSPGEYSWFWDGYTF. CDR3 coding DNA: TGTGCCAGCAGCCCTGGGGAGTACTCTTGGTTCTGGGATGGCTACACCTTC.

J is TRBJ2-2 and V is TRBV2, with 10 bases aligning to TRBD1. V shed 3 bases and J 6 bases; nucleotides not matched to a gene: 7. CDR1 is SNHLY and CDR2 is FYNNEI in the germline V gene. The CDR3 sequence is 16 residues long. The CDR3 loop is CASSDYGQGGAGELFF. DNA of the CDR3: TGTGCCAGCAGTGACTACGGACAGGGGGGGGCCGGGGAGCTGTTTTTT.